This T cell receptor beta chain is drawn from a study of Graves' ophthalmopathy and Graves' hyperthyroidism. Study-level points and caveats: Appearing in blood as well were most expanded thyroid clonotypes above 0.001 frequency.

A remark on this clonotype: Its target is unknown. One junction end does not reproduce the germline sequence, and a read error may be involved.

Only newly diagnosed hyperthyroidism patients aged 18 to 65, with under 2 months' duration, were enrolled. From RNA, the CDR3 regions of TCR beta chains were amplified and sequenced. Following a first-round RT-PCR that used HTBI primers, a second-round multiplex PCR was carried out. One entry per CDR3 protein results from TCRdb running MiXCR on the multiplex PCR reads. The sample carries 40,000 or so distinct CDR3 sequences, 45% to 55% recorded once. This CDR3 is 14 amino acids long. CDR1 LGHNT and CDR2 FRNRAP come from the germline V gene. The sequence derives from an adult woman with stable Graves' hyperthyroidism. The chain employs TRBV12-5 and TRBJ1-5; perhaps TRBD1 as D (5 bases). Sequenced: peripheral blood. The CDR3: CASGLEGLNPPQLF. The CDR3 DNA reads as TGTGCTAGTGGTTTGGAGGGGCTTAATCCGCCCCAGCTTTTT.